This section outlines one T cell receptor beta chain sequence together with its context. A junction end diverges from the germline sequence, so it may reflect a read error. The data stem from a study of blood T cell repertoires in COVID-19. Study information: Sample material is recorded as cDNA or gDNA derived from T cells, B-cell-depleted T cells, or PBMCs.

Participants, about 18 to 90 years old, spanned 25 or so US areas. Participants in the exposed group had met a COVID-19 case in the 2 weeks before joining the study. The CDR3 covers 14 residues. The germline V gene encodes CDR1 SGHVS and CDR2 FNYEAQ. Original methodology: Cell counts per sample came from amplifying reference gene primers. This table comes from immunoSEQ multiplex PCR, and its TCRdb copy is limited to in-frame clones, with some not included. V and J calls and clone size are those listed in that table; D and trimming were worked out from the DNA. This sample yields around 190,000 clones, of which roughly 84% are seen a single time; about 3.3% belongs to the top ten.

The sequence was obtained from a woman in her twenties or thirties who had been exposed to COVID-19. J is TRBJ2-1 and V is TRBV7-6, with a weak D call TRBD2 (6 bases). What was sequenced was PBMCs or T cells enriched from blood (not recorded which). The CDR3 loop reads CASNLGLADNEQFF. DNA for the CDR3: TGTGCCAGCAACTTAGGGTTAGCGGACAATGAGCAGTTCTTC.